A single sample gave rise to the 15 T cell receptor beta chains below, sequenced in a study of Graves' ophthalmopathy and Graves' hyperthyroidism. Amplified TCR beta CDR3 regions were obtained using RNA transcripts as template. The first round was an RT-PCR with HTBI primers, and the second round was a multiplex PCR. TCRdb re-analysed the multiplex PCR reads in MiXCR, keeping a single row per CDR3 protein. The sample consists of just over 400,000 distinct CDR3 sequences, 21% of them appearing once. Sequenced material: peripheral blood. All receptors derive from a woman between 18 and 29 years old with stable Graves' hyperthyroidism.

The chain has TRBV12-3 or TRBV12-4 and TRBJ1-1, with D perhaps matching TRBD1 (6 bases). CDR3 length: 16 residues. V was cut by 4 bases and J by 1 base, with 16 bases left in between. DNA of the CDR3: TGTGCCAGCAGTTCTTTTGTGACAGGAACGAACACTGAAGCTTTCTTT. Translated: CASSSFVTGTNTEAFF.

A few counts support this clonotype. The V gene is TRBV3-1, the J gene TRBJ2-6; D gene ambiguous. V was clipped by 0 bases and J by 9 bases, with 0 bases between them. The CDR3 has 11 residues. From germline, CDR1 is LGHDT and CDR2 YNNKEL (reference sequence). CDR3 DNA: TGTGCCAGCAGCCAAGACAACGTCCTGACTTTC. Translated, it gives CASSQDNVLTF.

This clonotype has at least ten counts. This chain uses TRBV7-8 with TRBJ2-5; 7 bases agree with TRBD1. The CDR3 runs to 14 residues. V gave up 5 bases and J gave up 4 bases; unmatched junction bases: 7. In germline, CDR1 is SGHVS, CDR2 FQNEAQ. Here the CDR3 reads CASSLRRDRETQYF. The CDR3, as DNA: TGTGCCAGCAGCCTTCGCCGGGACAGAGAGACCCAGTACTTC.

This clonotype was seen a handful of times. The CDR3 spells CASSQHQIDEQYF. CDR3 nucleotide sequence: TGCGCCAGCAGCCAGCACCAAATTGATGAGCAGTACTTC. This chain links TRBV4-3 with TRBJ2-7, with D unresolved. Trimming removed 3 bases at V and 7 bases at J, with 13 bases between. Looked up from germline, CDR1 is LGHNA and CDR2 is YSLEER. The CDR3 length is 13 residues.

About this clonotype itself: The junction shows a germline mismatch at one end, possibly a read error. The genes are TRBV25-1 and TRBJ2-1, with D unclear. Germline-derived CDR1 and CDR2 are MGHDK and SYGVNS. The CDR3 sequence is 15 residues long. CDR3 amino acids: CASSEETPKGLEKFF. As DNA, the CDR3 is TGTGCCAGCAGTGAAGAAACCCCCAAAGGGCTTGAGAAGTTCTTC.

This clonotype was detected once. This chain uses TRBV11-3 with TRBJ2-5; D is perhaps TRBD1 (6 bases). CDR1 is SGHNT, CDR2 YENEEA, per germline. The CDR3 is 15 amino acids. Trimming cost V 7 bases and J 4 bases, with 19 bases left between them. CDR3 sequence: CASTHSNRERETQYF. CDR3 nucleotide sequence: TGTGCCAGCACACACTCTAACAGGGAGAGAGAGACCCAGTACTTC. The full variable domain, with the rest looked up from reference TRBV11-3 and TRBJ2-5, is EAGVVQSPRYKIIEKKQPVAFWCNPISGHNTLYWYLQNLGQGPELLIRYENEEAVDDSQLPKDRFSAERLKGVDSTLKIQPAELGDSAVYLCASTHSNRERETQYFGPGTRLLVL.

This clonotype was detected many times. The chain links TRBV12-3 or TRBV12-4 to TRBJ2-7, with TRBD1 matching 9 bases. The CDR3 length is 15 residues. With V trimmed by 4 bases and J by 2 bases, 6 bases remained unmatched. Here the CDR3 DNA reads TGTGCCAGCAGTTCCCGGGACAGGGAACCCTACGAGCAGTACTTC. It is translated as CASSSRDREPYEQYF.

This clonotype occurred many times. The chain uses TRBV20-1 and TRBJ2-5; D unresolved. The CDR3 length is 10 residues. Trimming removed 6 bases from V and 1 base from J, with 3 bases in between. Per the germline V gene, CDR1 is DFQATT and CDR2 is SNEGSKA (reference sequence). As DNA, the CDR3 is TGCAGTGCAGTCCAAGAGACCCAGTACTTC. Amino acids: CSAVQETQYF.

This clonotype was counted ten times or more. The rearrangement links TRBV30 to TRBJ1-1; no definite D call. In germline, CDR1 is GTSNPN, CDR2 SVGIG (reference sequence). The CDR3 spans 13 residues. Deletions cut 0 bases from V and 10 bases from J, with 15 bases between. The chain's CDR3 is CAWSVQPNLGAFF. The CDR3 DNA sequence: TGTGCCTGGAGTGTACAACCCAATCTTGGAGCTTTCTTT.

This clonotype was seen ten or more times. This chain's CDR3 is CASSVLAGESFGGELFF. The DNA of the CDR3 is TGTGCCAGCAGCGTATTAGCGGGAGAGTCGTTTGGCGGGGAGCTGTTTTTT. The chain employs TRBV6-1 and TRBJ2-2, with 9 bases aligning to TRBD2. V lost 6 bases, J lost 7 bases, and 15 bases stayed unmatched. The length of the CDR3 is 17 residues. CDR1 and CDR2 from the germline V gene are MNHNS and SASEGT.

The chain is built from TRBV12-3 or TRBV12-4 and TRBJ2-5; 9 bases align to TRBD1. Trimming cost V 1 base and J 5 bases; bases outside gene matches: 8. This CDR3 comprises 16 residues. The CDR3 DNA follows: TGTGCCAGCAGTTTAGTGGGACAGGGAAAAGGGGAGACCCAGTACTTC. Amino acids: CASSLVGQGKGETQYF.

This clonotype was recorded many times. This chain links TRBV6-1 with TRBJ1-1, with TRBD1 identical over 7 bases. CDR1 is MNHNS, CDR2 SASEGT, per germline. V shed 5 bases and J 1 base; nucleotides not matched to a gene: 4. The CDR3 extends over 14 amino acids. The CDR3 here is CASSRDSPNTEAFF. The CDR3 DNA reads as TGTGCCAGCAGTAGGGACAGTCCGAACACTGAAGCTTTCTTT.

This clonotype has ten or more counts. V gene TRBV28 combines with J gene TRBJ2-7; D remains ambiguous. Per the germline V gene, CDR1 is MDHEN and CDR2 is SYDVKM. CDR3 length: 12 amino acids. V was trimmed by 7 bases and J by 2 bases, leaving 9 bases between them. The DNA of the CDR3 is TGTGCCAGCAAAGGGATAACCTACGAGCAGTACTTC. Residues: CASKGITYEQYF.

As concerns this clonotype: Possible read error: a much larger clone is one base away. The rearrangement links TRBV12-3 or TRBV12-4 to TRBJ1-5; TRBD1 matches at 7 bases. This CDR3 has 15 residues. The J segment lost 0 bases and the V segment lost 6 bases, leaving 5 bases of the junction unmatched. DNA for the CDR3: TGTGCCAGCAGACCCGGGACAGATAGCAATCAGCCCCAGCATTTT. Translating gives CASRPGTDSNQPQHF.

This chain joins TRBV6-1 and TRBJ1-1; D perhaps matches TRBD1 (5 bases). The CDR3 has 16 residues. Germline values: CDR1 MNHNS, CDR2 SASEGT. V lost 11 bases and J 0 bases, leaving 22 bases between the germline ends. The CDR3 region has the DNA TGTGCCGGCGGAGGGGCAGGGACCCTAATGAACACTGAAGCTTTCTTT. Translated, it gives CAGGGAGTLMNTEAFF.